The present T cell receptor (beta chain) was sequenced within a study of radiotherapy plus CTLA-4 blockade in lung cancer. Study-wide findings and caveats: Tumor-derived TCR clones expanded in blood after radiotherapy plus ipilimumab.

The V and J ends lost 0 bases and 4 bases, in that order; junction bases with no gene match: 0. CDR1 is SGHRS, CDR2 YFSETQ, per germline. This CDR3 has 16 amino acids. The protocol was immunoSEQ multiplex PCR, while the TCRdb copy is restricted to in-frame clones and leaves out a portion. Of around 80,000 clones detected, less than 90% appear once; the ten largest clones hold under 0.85%. Comments on this clone: Its target is not known.

It was focal radiation plus CTLA-4 blockade with ipilimumab that patients with chemo-refractory metastatic non-small-cell lung cancer received. The origin of this receptor is a human donor with non-small cell lung cancer who had stable disease on radiotherapy plus ipilimumab. The sequencing here drew on peripheral blood, taken from a patient treated with radiotherapy plus ipilimumab. The gene calls are TRBV5-1 and TRBJ2-1, with 14 bases identical to TRBD2. The CDR3 spells CASSLGLAGGYNEQFF. CDR3 DNA: TGCGCCAGCAGCTTGGGACTAGCGGGAGGGTACAATGAGCAGTTCTTC.